In its sample, the clone carrying this T cell receptor (beta chain) was seen a few times. This sample is part of a study of T-cell reconstitution after alpha-beta-depleted transplantation in children. A TCRbeta library incorporating unique molecular identifiers was prepared. Each CDR3 protein is one row after TCRdb ran MiXCR on the PCR reads. The sample holds more than 200,000 distinct CDR3 sequences, around 25% seen once. CDR3 size: 15 residues. V trimming: 4 bases; J trimming: 3 bases; junction bases outside the gene matches: 6. Sample: PBMCs, mostly from graft donor cells, taken 360 days after TCRalphabeta/CD19-depleted stem cell transplant. This chain joins TRBV12-3 or TRBV12-4 and TRBJ1-3; the match to TRBD1 covers 7 bases. The source of this sequence is a female patient aged 2-9 years who had a stem cell transplant for congenital amegakaryocytic thrombocytopenia, so the T cells may come from the graft donor. CDR3 in DNA: TGTGCCAGCAGTTCACGACAGGGTGATGGAAACACCATATATTTT. Amino acid sequence: CASSSRQGDGNTIYF.